The next 18 T cell receptor beta chains were all read from a single sample in a study of T-cell memory formation after mild COVID-19. MiXCR, applied by TCRdb to the 5' RACE reads, yields one record per CDR3 protein. The data show 25,000 to 35,000 distinct CDR3 sequences, roughly 20% seen once. Sequenced: PBMCs or a T cell subset sorted from them (not recorded which). These receptors were collected from an adult who had mild COVID-19 (a few samples of this study predate the infection). Cell type and time point are not known.

The chain employs TRBV5-1 and TRBJ2-3; 8 nucleotides match TRBD2. The CDR3 sequence is 15 residues long. Germline V gene lookup returns CDR1 SGHRS and CDR2 YFSETQ. Germline trimming cut 5 bases from V and 1 base from J; bases unmatched to any gene: 6. In nucleotides, the CDR3 is TGCGCCAGCAGTTCCGGGGGACTAGGCACAGATACGCAGTATTTT. Encoded protein: CASSSGGLGTDTQYF. Based on the CDR3 plus reference TRBV5-1 and TRBJ2-3, the full variable domain is KAGVTQTPRYLIKTRGQQVTLSCSPISGHRSVSWYQQTPGQGLQFLFEYFSETQRNKGNFPGRFSGRQFSNSRSEMNVSTLELGDSALYLCASSSGGLGTDTQYFGPGTRLTVL.

This clonotype was counted ten times or more. The chain uses TRBV24-1 and TRBJ1-2; possibly TRBD1 for D (5 bases). This CDR3 is 15 amino acids long. The V gene's germline CDR1 is KGHDR and CDR2 SFDVKD. V lost 4 bases, J lost 4 bases, and 15 bases lay in between. The CDR3 is CATSDTGSSIYGYTF. The CDR3 DNA reads as TGTGCCACCAGTGACACAGGAAGCTCAATCTATGGCTACACCTTC.

This clonotype occurred many times. This chain connects TRBV21-1 to TRBJ1-6; the listed D gene, TRBD1, was not tested against the DNA. TRBV21-1 corresponds to a pseudogene. CDR3 length: 22 amino acids. The DNA of the CDR3 is TGTGCCAGCAGCAAAGGGGGGACAGGGGGTTCCCGGGGTAAAGCCTATAATTCACCCCTCCACTTT. Translation gives CASSKGGTGGSRGKAYNSPLHF.

This clonotype was seen at least ten times. The V gene is TRBV29-1, the J gene TRBJ2-1; D possibly corresponds to TRBD1 (7 bases). Germline CDR1 SQVTM, CDR2 ANQGSEA. There are 15 residues in the CDR3. V dropped 5 bases and J dropped 3 bases, with 17 bases sitting between them. CDR3 nucleotides: TGCAGCGTTAAGGGGGCCGGGACTCTCTACAATGAGCAGTTCTTC. Residues: CSVKGAGTLYNEQFF.

This clonotype was counted many times. The V call is TRBV7-2, the J call TRBJ1-2, with D maybe TRBD1 (5 bases). The germline V gene encodes CDR1 SGHTA and CDR2 FQGNSA. CDR3 size: 16 residues. Trimming shortened V by 6 bases and J by 10 bases, and 27 bases separated the two germline ends. The CDR3 nucleotides read TGTGCCAGCAGTTCGCGCTCCGGGACCCTCCGAGGTGACTACACCTTC. It encodes CASSSRSGTLRGDYTF.

The rearrangement uses TRBV12-3 or TRBV12-4 and TRBJ1-1, with D possibly being TRBD1 (5 bases). The germline V and J ends were trimmed by 8 bases and 3 bases, with 13 bases remaining between them. The CDR3 runs 13 residues. The CDR3 bases are TGTGCCAGCGTGTCGGGGGGGTACACTGAAGCTTTCTTT. Its protein product is CASVSGGYTEAFF.

This clonotype was seen at least ten times. The chain joins TRBV20-1 to TRBJ2-3; D unresolved. Germline values: CDR1 DFQATT, CDR2 SNEGSKA (reference sequence). V was pared by 1 base and J by 5 bases, with 7 bases between. The CDR3 runs to 12 residues. The DNA of the CDR3 is TGCAGTGCTAGAGTCATGAGAGATACGCAGTATTTT. Translation: CSARVMRDTQYF.

The V gene is TRBV4-2, the J gene TRBJ2-3, with a possible D match to TRBD2 (5 bases). Germline loops: CDR1 LGHNA, CDR2 YNFKEQ. CDR3 length: 16 amino acids. Trimming pared 8 bases from V and 1 base from J, leaving 19 bases between. The DNA of the CDR3 is TGTGCCAGCGGCCGCGCCGGTCCGGAGGGCACAGATACGCAGTATTTT. This sequence encodes CASGRAGPEGTDTQYF.

The chain carries TRBV20-1 and TRBJ1-1; TRBD1 is a possible D gene (5 bases). Germline loops: CDR1 DFQATT, CDR2 SNEGSKA (reference sequence). V gave up 0 bases and J gave up 0 bases, with 17 bases separating them. The CDR3 consists of 17 residues. The CDR3 coding sequence is TGCAGTGCTAGAGATGTTTTCTCTGGGGGGTTGAACACTGAAGCTTTCTTT. It yields the protein CSARDVFSGGLNTEAFF.

This clonotype appeared many times. This chain joins TRBV4-1 and TRBJ2-7; D unresolved. The CDR3 is made up of 17 amino acids. CDR1 and CDR2 from the germline V gene are MGHRA and YSYEKL. V shed 4 bases and J shed 1 base, with 20 bases lying between them. CDR3 DNA: TGCGCCAGCAGCCCCAAGGAGCCAGCCCTACCTTCCTACGAGCAGTACTTC. Translation: CASSPKEPALPSYEQYF.

The chain links TRBV24-1 to TRBJ2-7; 12 bases are shared with TRBD1. Per the germline V gene, CDR1 is KGHDR and CDR2 is SFDVKD. J gave up 6 bases and V 4 bases, and 6 bases lay outside the gene matches. CDR3 length equals 15 residues. The CDR3 nucleotides read TGTGCCACCAGTGACCCCGGGACAGGGGGCGGCGAGCAGTACTTC. Translation: CATSDPGTGGGEQYF.

The chain joins TRBV6-5 to TRBJ2-1; 13 bases agree with TRBD2. CDR3 length: 18 amino acids. Germline lookup yields CDR1 MNHEY and CDR2 SVGAGI. After removal of 6 bases from V and 6 bases from J, the junction contained 14 bases not matched to a gene. The DNA for the CDR3 is TGTGCCAGCAGCCTAACCGGGACTAGCGGGATATCGGGCAATGAGCAGTTCTTC. The encoded protein is CASSLTGTSGISGNEQFF.

There are many counts of this clonotype. The genes are TRBV5-1 and TRBJ2-7; 12 bases agree with TRBD2. Trimming at V came to 3 bases and at J to 7 bases, leaving 8 bases not matched to a gene. CDR3 length: 15 amino acids. Germline-derived CDR1 and CDR2 are SGHRS and YFSETQ. The CDR3 region is CASSYTSGGPWEQYF. Here the CDR3 DNA reads TGCGCCAGCAGCTACACTAGCGGGGGGCCCTGGGAGCAGTACTTC.

This clonotype was observed many times. The genes are TRBV4-2 and TRBJ1-1; D may be TRBD1 (6 bases). CDR1 is LGHNA and CDR2 is YNFKEQ in the germline V gene. The CDR3 totals 17 residues. Between the trimmed V and J ends, which lost 1 base and 4 bases, there was a span of 19 bases. CDR3 region: CASSQGQGPSEGTEAFF. CDR3 bases: TGTGCCAGCAGCCAAGGGCAGGGGCCCTCCGAAGGCACTGAAGCTTTCTTT.

This chain connects TRBV6-2 or TRBV6-3 to TRBJ2-1; TRBD2 matches 11 bases. After removal of 6 bases from V and 7 bases from J, the junction contained 11 bases not matched to a gene. CDR1 MNHEY and CDR2 SVGEGT come from the germline V gene. The CDR3 runs 16 residues. CDR3 in amino acids: CASSLKTSGVSNEQFF. The CDR3 nucleotides read TGTGCCAGCAGCCTCAAGACTAGCGGGGTTAGTAATGAGCAGTTCTTC.

This clonotype was recorded many times. This rearrangement joins TRBV5-1 to TRBJ2-1; 9 nucleotides line up with TRBD2. V trimming: 6 bases; J trimming: 3 bases; junction bases outside the gene matches: 1. The germline V gene has CDR1 SGHRS and CDR2 YFSETQ. This CDR3 is 13 amino acids long. The CDR3: CASKRGDYNEQFF. CDR3 DNA sequence: TGCGCCAGCAAGCGGGGGGACTACAATGAGCAGTTCTTC.

This clonotype showed up many times. V usage is TRBV7-2 and J usage is TRBJ2-5; D possibly corresponds to TRBD1 (6 bases). Germline V gene sequence: CDR1 SGHTA, CDR2 FQGNSA. V gave up 6 bases and J gave up 0 bases, with 8 bases separating them. The CDR3 has 13 amino acids. The CDR3 DNA reads TGTGCCAGCAGACAGGGAAACCAAGAGACCCAGTACTTC. Translating it yields CASRQGNQETQYF. The variable domain in full, completed from reference TRBV7-2 and TRBJ2-5, reads GAGVSQSPSNKVTEKGKDVELRCDPISGHTALYWYRQSLGQGLEFLIYFQGNSAPDKSGLPSDRFSAERTGGSVSTLTIQRTQQEDSAVYLCASRQGNQETQYFGPGTRLLVL.

The sample holds many counts of this clonotype. V is TRBV5-1 and J is TRBJ2-1; D gene ambiguous. The germline V gene has CDR1 SGHRS and CDR2 YFSETQ. The CDR3 spans 15 residues. Trimming took 1 base from V and 7 from J, leaving 15 bases between them. The CDR3 here is CASSLKPPPKNEQFF. CDR3 DNA sequence: TGCGCCAGCAGCTTGAAACCGCCACCTAAGAATGAGCAGTTCTTC. The full variable domain, its missing parts supplied by reference TRBV5-1 and TRBJ2-1, is KAGVTQTPRYLIKTRGQQVTLSCSPISGHRSVSWYQQTPGQGLQFLFEYFSETQRNKGNFPGRFSGRQFSNSRSEMNVSTLELGDSALYLCASSLKPPPKNEQFFGPGTRLTVL.